This T cell receptor (beta chain) was observed in a study of regulatory T cells in long-lasting Graves disease. Through Arm-PCR of CDR3 regions and iRepertoire HTBI primers, TCR beta libraries were built. In the source study's methods: The samples included around 64 TRBV and 14 TRBJ segments. MiXCR, applied by TCRdb to the multiplex PCR reads, yields one record per CDR3 protein. These V and J calls originate from TCRdb's pipeline instead of the authors' own analysis. The repertoire holds 400,000 to 550,000 distinct CDR3 sequences, with about a sixth as singletons. Germline V gives CDR1 MNHNS, CDR2 SASEGT. V was cut by 8 bases and J by 2 bases, with 7 bases left in between. This CDR3 has 11 residues. General study findings and limits: New patients shared fewer public clonotypes (more than 850) than persistent patients did (roughly 2,600).

This clonotype was seen a few times. What it binds is not known. This sequence is one base from a far larger clone and is likely a read error. The time point: newly diagnosed GD, antithyroid drugs for less than 3 months. The TCR library was prepared using RNA isolated from PBMCs. These data were likewise used in another study, on T cells in Graves' hyperthyroidism and ophthalmopathy. That source notes: Patients with ophthalmopathy were separated from those with stable hyperthyroidism by a 13 V-J model. The model's output predicted ophthalmopathy at a median of roughly 6.9 months prior to onset.

The specimen was peripheral blood mononuclear cells (PBMCs), collected at new diagnosis, from a patient treated with antithyroid drugs. This receptor was obtained from a woman under 40 with Graves disease. V and J are TRBV6-1 and TRBJ2-7; unclear D gene. The DNA of the CDR3 is TGTGCCAGCGGGCGGACCTACGAGCAGTACTTC. Residues: CASGRTYEQYF.